This T cell receptor beta chain was captured by sequencing in a study of cytomegalovirus exposure and HLA in healthy donors. In the study overall: Earlier work reported roughly 120 million unique TCR beta sequences from about 200 million T cells.

With V trimmed by 5 bases and J by 5 bases, 10 bases remained unmatched. Germline V gene lookup returns CDR1 SEHNR and CDR2 FQNEAQ (reference sequence). The CDR3 is 16 residues long. The donors (healthy individuals) were bone marrow donors. Study-wide findings and caveats: A prior analysis recorded that most TCR beta V segments were productive about 87% or about 30% of the time. Confirmation was obtained in vitro that a few CMV-associated chains are specific for CMV antigens.

Comments on this clone: Its target is not known.

The PCR used 60 Vbeta and 13 Jbeta primers. Here immunoSEQ multiplex PCR was the method, and the copy in TCRdb shows in-frame clones only, minus some. The sample has 75,000 to 100,000 clones, around 82% seen once. The genes are TRBV7-9 and TRBJ2-2; 8 bases match TRBD2. Material: PBMCs. The clonotype comes from a man aged 40-55 years in good health and CMV-seropositive. In DNA, the CDR3 is TGTGCCAGCAGCCACGTAGCGGGAAGAGGAACCGGGGAGCTGTTTTTT. Its translation is CASSHVAGRGTGELFF.